This entry lists 27 T cell receptor beta chains sequenced from one sample in a study of T cell responses to AZD1222 COVID-19 vaccine. Measured with immunoSEQ multiplex PCR; TCRdb has only the in-frame clones, and not every one. The sample records 77,000 or so clones, about 90% being singletons. The material sequenced was peripheral blood, taken on day 0 of MenACWY control vaccination. These receptors were collected from an adult in good health.

This chain uses TRBV5-6 with TRBJ2-7, with D possibly being TRBD1 or TRBD2 (6 bases each). Trimming pared 4 bases from V and 4 bases from J, leaving 15 bases between. Germline V CDR1 and CDR2: SGHDT, YYEEEE. The CDR3 is 14 amino acids. The CDR3 loop reads CASSLGGSTYEQYF. CDR3 DNA: TGTGCCAGCAGCCTGGGGGGCTCTACTTACGAGCAGTACTTC. Filled out from reference TRBV5-6 and TRBJ2-7, the complete variable domain reads DAGVTQSPTHLIKTRGQQVTLRCSPKSGHDTVSWYQQALGQGPQFIFQYYEEEERQRGNFPDRFSGHQFPNYSSELNVNALLLGDSALYLCASSLGGSTYEQYFGPGTRLTVT.

The chain joins TRBV6-5 to TRBJ1-1; 7 bases align to TRBD1. The CDR3 runs 13 residues. J was trimmed by 4 bases and V by 11 bases; bases with no gene match: 10. Germline V lookup: CDR1 MNHEY, CDR2 SVGAGI. This chain's CDR3 is CAAGRGQGTEAFF. In nucleotides, the CDR3 is TGTGCCGCGGGGAGGGGGCAGGGCACTGAAGCTTTCTTT.

The rearrangement uses TRBV10-3 and TRBJ2-1; 11 bases are a match to TRBD1. CDR3 length: 17 amino acids. V lost 3 bases, J lost 7 bases, and 11 bases stayed unmatched. Germline-derived CDR1 and CDR2 are ENHRY and SYGVKD. CDR3 amino acids: CAISDPQDRGRLNEQFF. Here the CDR3 DNA reads TGTGCCATCAGTGACCCCCAGGACAGGGGGCGCCTGAATGAGCAGTTCTTC.

This rearrangement joins TRBV4-3 to TRBJ2-2, with D perhaps TRBD2 (6 bases). Trimming stripped 7 bases from V and 1 base from J, with 16 bases between. The CDR3 runs 16 residues. Per germline, CDR1 LGHNA and CDR2 YSLEER. CDR3: CASKWAGPGNTGELFF. CDR3 in DNA: TGCGCCAGCAAGTGGGCGGGGCCGGGGAACACCGGGGAGCTGTTTTTT.

CDR3 loop: CSASASVSSYEQYF. For the CDR3, the DNA is TGCAGTGCTAGTGCTAGCGTTAGCTCCTACGAGCAGTACTTC. The genes are TRBV20-1 and TRBJ2-7, with D maybe TRBD2 (6 bases). V was clipped by 3 bases and J by 0 bases, with 12 bases between them. Germline V lookup: CDR1 DFQATT, CDR2 SNEGSKA (reference sequence). CDR3 length: 14 residues.

The chain recombines TRBV10-3 with TRBJ1-2, with TRBD1 as a possible D gene (6 bases). The CDR3 spans 13 residues. Germline assignment: CDR1 ENHRY and CDR2 SYGVKD. The ends were cut back, 0 bases at V and 4 bases at J, with 6 bases in the middle. The DNA for the CDR3 is TGTGCCATCAGTGAGTCGACAGGCTATGGCTACACCTTC. Its translation is CAISESTGYGYTF.

V gene TRBV7-2 combines with J gene TRBJ2-1, with D unresolved. Per the germline V gene, CDR1 is SGHTA and CDR2 is FQGNSA. The germline V and J ends were trimmed by 1 base and 1 base, with 2 bases remaining between them. The CDR3 consists of 13 residues. CDR3 residues: CASSLGSYNEQFF. The CDR3, as DNA: TGTGCCAGCAGCTTAGGGTCCTACAATGAGCAGTTCTTC.

The rearrangement joins TRBV7-2 to TRBJ1-3; a possible D gene is TRBD1 (6 bases). The length of the CDR3 is 15 residues. The germline V gene encodes CDR1 SGHTA and CDR2 FQGNSA. Between the trimmed V and J ends, which lost 3 bases and 3 bases, there was a span of 12 bases. The CDR3 region is CASSLQGFGGNTIYF. CDR3 bases: TGTGCCAGCAGCTTGCAGGGGTTTGGTGGAAACACCATATATTTT.

The chain uses TRBV19 and TRBJ2-3, with 10 bases identical to TRBD2. The CDR3 covers 16 residues. Germline CDR1 LNHDA, CDR2 SQIVND (reference sequence). V trimming: 2 bases; J trimming: 3 bases; junction bases outside the gene matches: 5. The CDR3 region is CASSILASGSTDTQYF. Written as DNA, the CDR3 is TGTGCCAGTAGTATATTGGCTAGCGGGAGTACAGATACGCAGTATTTT.

This clone was seen only a few times. At one end the junction does not follow the germline gene, possibly because of a read error. The V gene is TRBV28, the J gene TRBJ1-6; the D is unclear. Germline CDR1 reads MDHEN; CDR2 reads SYDVKM. The CDR3 sequence is 12 residues long. The CDR3 loop is CASTKTTSPVDF. CDR3 DNA: TGTGCCAGCACAAAAACAACAAGCCCCGTGGACTTT.

The CDR3: CASTYSGGAGNEQFF. The DNA for the CDR3 is TGTGCCAGCACTTATAGCGGGGGGGCCGGCAATGAGCAGTTCTTC. V usage is TRBV6-2 or TRBV6-3 and J usage is TRBJ2-1, with 11 positions matching TRBD2. The CDR3 runs to 15 residues. Germline assignment: CDR1 MNHEY and CDR2 SVGEGT. V dropped 7 bases and J dropped 6; count of bases not matched to a gene: 8.

The CDR3 sequence is CASSEFEVNRSNQPQHF. In DNA form, the CDR3 reads TGTGCCAGCAGTGAATTTGAGGTCAACAGGAGCAATCAGCCCCAGCATTTT. V is TRBV6-1 and J is TRBJ1-5, with D tentatively TRBD1 (5 bases). The V end was cut by 2 bases, the J end by 1 base, with 15 bases between. Germline-derived CDR1 and CDR2 are MNHNS and SASEGT. The CDR3 contains 17 residues.

The chain uses TRBV7-3 and TRBJ2-2; the D gene is possibly TRBD1 (6 bases). The germline CDR1 and CDR2 sequences are SGHTA and FQGTGA. The V and J ends lost 1 base and 0 bases respectively, with 6 bases between them. The CDR3 loop spans 15 amino acids. The CDR3 is CASSLNRANTGELFF. Written as DNA, the CDR3 is TGTGCCAGCAGCTTAAACAGGGCGAACACCGGGGAGCTGTTTTTT.

A single count supports this clone. The chain has TRBV20-1 and TRBJ2-5; D is ambiguous. Trimming stripped 5 bases from V and 0 bases from J, with 4 bases between. The CDR3 consists of 11 residues. The germline CDR1 and CDR2 sequences are DFQATT and SNEGSKA (reference sequence). Here the CDR3 DNA reads TGCAGTGCTCTAGACCAAGAGACCCAGTACTTC. It translates to CSALDQETQYF.

This sequence joins TRBV4-3 and TRBJ2-7, with D unclear. This CDR3 contains 14 residues. Looked up from germline, CDR1 is LGHNA and CDR2 is YSLEER. Trimming stripped 4 bases from V and 4 bases from J, with 14 bases between. The DNA for the CDR3 is TGCGCCAGCAGCCCGACGGCGACCCGATACGAGCAGTACTTC. It codes for CASSPTATRYEQYF.

The chain couples TRBV4-3 to TRBJ1-2, with D maybe TRBD1 (5 bases). The V end was cut by 0 bases, the J end by 8 bases, with 16 bases between. CDR3 length equals 15 residues. Germline CDR1 and CDR2: LGHNA and YSLEER. CDR3 sequence (DNA): TGCGCCAGCAGCCAAGATCCGCGGGGACCGCGCGGCTACACCTTC. Translating it yields CASSQDPRGPRGYTF.

The chain carries TRBV10-2 and TRBJ2-7; the D gene is possibly TRBD2 (6 bases). Trimming pared 2 bases from V and 6 bases from J, leaving 11 bases between. This CDR3 contains 13 residues. Germline-derived CDR1 and CDR2 are WSHSY and SAAADI. The CDR3 here is CASSETSSVEQYF. CDR3 DNA sequence: TGCGCCAGCAGTGAGACTAGCTCTGTCGAGCAGTACTTC.

This rearrangement joins TRBV24-1 to TRBJ2-5, with TRBD1 identical over 10 bases. Unmatched junction bases numbered 4, after V lost 9 bases and J lost 4 bases. The CDR3 sequence is 13 residues long. The germline V gene has CDR1 KGHDR and CDR2 SFDVKD. The CDR3: CATGTGASETQYF. The CDR3, as DNA: TGTGCCACCGGGACAGGGGCTTCAGAGACCCAGTACTTC.

The J gene is TRBJ2-1, the V gene TRBV6-2 or TRBV6-3; TRBD1 matches 8 bases. J lost 9 bases, V lost 5 bases, and 12 bases had no gene match. This CDR3 is 15 amino acids long. CDR1 and CDR2 from the germline V gene are MNHEY and SVGEGT. The CDR3 nucleotides read TGTGCCAGCAGTAGGGACAGGTTTCCTGGCGGTGAGCAGTTCTTC. This codes for CASSRDRFPGGEQFF.

The J gene is TRBJ2-1, the V gene TRBV3-1 (or the pseudogene TRBV3-2); TRBD1 might be the D (5 bases). This CDR3 comprises 15 residues. The germline V gene has CDR1 LGHDT and CDR2 YNNKEL (reference sequence). Trimming took 2 bases from V and 4 from J, leaving 12 bases between them. CDR3 residues: CASSQMQGWYNEQFF. The CDR3, as DNA: TGTGCCAGCAGCCAAATGCAGGGTTGGTACAATGAGCAGTTCTTC.

The rearrangement links TRBV6-1 to TRBJ2-3; TRBD2 might be the D (6 bases). Trimming pared 3 bases from V and 5 bases from J, leaving 21 bases between. This CDR3 region has 17 residues. The V gene's germline CDR1 is MNHNS and CDR2 SASEGT. In nucleotides, the CDR3 is TGTGCCAGCAGTGATTACTCGGGCGGGGTTGGGCGAGATACGCAGTATTTT. This sequence encodes CASSDYSGGVGRDTQYF.

The V and J genes are TRBV6-5 and TRBJ1-1; no definite D call. Trimming took 10 bases from V and 3 from J, leaving 9 bases between them. The CDR3 loop spans 11 amino acids. Per germline, CDR1 MNHEY and CDR2 SVGAGI. CDR3 amino acids: CATRVHTEAFF. CDR3 sequence (DNA): TGTGCCACAAGGGTCCACACTGAAGCTTTCTTT.

The chain joins TRBV5-6 to TRBJ2-7; D not certain. The CDR3 runs to 14 residues. The V gene lost 0 bases and the J gene lost 5 bases, with 12 bases spanning the gap. CDR1 is SGHDT and CDR2 is YYEEEE in the germline V gene. The CDR3 protein is CASSLARLPDEQYF. The CDR3 coding sequence is TGTGCCAGCAGCTTGGCCCGCCTTCCGGACGAGCAGTACTTC. The whole variable domain, filled in from reference TRBV5-6 and TRBJ2-7, reads DAGVTQSPTHLIKTRGQQVTLRCSPKSGHDTVSWYQQALGQGPQFIFQYYEEEERQRGNFPDRFSGHQFPNYSSELNVNALLLGDSALYLCASSLARLPDEQYFGPGTRLTVT.

The genes are TRBV14 and TRBJ1-3; the D gene is possibly TRBD1 (6 bases). This CDR3 has 14 residues. Germline values: CDR1 SGHDN, CDR2 FVKESK. Between the trimmed V and J ends, which lost 3 bases and 2 bases, there was a span of 8 bases. The chain's CDR3 is CASSQQGTGNTIYF. As DNA, the CDR3 is TGTGCCAGCAGCCAGCAGGGGACTGGAAACACCATATATTTT.

V is TRBV5-6 and J is TRBJ2-3, with D uncertain. This CDR3 comprises 16 residues. V gave up 1 base and J gave up 2 bases, with 14 bases separating them. CDR1 SGHDT and CDR2 YYEEEE come from the germline V gene. This chain's CDR3 is CASSLSQGPSTDTQYF. The DNA of the CDR3 is TGTGCCAGCAGCTTGTCACAAGGGCCCTCCACAGATACGCAGTATTTT.

The J gene is TRBJ2-2, the V gene TRBV7-3; D is uncertain. Trimming removed 5 bases from V and 6 bases from J, with 7 bases in between. CDR1 and CDR2 (germline): SGHTA, FQGTGA. This CDR3 region has 12 residues. CDR3 region: CASSRFPGELFF. The DNA for the CDR3 is TGTGCCAGCAGCCGTTTCCCCGGGGAGCTGTTTTTT.

This chain joins TRBV5-6 and TRBJ2-7; no clear D. Trimming pared 3 bases from V and 0 bases from J, leaving 13 bases between. The CDR3 is 15 residues long. Germline CDR1 is SGHDT and CDR2 is YYEEEE. CDR3 coding DNA: TGTGCCAGCAGCTCCTGGACCGCCGACTCCTACGAGCAGTACTTC. Translated, it gives CASSSWTADSYEQYF.